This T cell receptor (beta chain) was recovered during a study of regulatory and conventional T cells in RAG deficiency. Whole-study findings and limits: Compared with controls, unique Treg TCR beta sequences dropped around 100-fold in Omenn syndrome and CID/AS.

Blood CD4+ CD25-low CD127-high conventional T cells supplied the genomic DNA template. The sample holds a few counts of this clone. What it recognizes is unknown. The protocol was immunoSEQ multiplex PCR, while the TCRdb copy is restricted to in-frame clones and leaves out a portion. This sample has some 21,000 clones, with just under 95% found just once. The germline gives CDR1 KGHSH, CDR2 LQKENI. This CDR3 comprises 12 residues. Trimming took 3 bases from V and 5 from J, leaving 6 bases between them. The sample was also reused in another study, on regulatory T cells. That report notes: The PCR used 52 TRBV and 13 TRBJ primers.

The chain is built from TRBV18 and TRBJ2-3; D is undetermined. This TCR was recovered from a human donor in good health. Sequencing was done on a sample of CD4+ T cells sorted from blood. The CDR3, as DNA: TGTGCCAGCTCACCCACCGGAGATACGCAGTATTTT. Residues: CASSPTGDTQYF.